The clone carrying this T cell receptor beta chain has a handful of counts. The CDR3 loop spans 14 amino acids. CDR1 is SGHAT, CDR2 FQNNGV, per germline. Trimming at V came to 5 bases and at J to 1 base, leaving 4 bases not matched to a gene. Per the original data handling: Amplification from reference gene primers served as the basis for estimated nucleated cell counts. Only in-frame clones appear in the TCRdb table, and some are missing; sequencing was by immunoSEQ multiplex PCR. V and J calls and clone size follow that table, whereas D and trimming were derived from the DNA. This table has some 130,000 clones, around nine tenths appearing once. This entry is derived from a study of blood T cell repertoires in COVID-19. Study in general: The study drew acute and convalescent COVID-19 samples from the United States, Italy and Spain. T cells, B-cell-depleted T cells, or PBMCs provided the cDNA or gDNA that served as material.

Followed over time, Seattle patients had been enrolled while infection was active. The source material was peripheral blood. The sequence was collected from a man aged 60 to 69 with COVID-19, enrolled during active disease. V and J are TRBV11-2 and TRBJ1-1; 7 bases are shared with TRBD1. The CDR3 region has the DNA TGTGCCAGCAGCCCGGGACAGAAGAACACTGAAGCTTTCTTT. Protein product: CASSPGQKNTEAFF.